The clone carrying this TCR beta chain was observed a handful of times. The antigen is unknown. The 5'RACE template-switching step produced TCR cDNA and added a universal primer site and UMIs. In TCRdb, the 5' RACE reads were re-called with MiXCR into one record per CDR3 protein. The data show around 250,000 distinct CDR3 sequences, around 7% seen once. Germline V gene data show CDR1 as DFQATT and CDR2 as SNEGSKA (reference sequence). Between the trimmed V and J ends, which lost 3 bases and 0 bases, there was a span of 12 bases. The CDR3 contains 15 residues. The sample comes from a study of T cells after yellow fever vaccination. General observations from the study: CD4 and CD8 compartments shared a small share of clonotypes. Booster sampling recovered most clones from primary vaccination (under 98% CD4, approximately 90% CD8).

This TCR derives from a man aged 25-45 years who received the YFV17D yellow fever vaccine. This chain uses TRBV20-1 with TRBJ2-1; D might be TRBD2 (6 bases). Sequences were derived from CD4+ T cells sorted from PBMCs, sampled 15 days after the yellow fever booster vaccination. Here the CDR3 reads CSASTSWSSYNEQFF. In DNA form, the CDR3 reads TGCAGTGCTAGCACTAGCTGGAGCTCCTACAATGAGCAGTTCTTC.